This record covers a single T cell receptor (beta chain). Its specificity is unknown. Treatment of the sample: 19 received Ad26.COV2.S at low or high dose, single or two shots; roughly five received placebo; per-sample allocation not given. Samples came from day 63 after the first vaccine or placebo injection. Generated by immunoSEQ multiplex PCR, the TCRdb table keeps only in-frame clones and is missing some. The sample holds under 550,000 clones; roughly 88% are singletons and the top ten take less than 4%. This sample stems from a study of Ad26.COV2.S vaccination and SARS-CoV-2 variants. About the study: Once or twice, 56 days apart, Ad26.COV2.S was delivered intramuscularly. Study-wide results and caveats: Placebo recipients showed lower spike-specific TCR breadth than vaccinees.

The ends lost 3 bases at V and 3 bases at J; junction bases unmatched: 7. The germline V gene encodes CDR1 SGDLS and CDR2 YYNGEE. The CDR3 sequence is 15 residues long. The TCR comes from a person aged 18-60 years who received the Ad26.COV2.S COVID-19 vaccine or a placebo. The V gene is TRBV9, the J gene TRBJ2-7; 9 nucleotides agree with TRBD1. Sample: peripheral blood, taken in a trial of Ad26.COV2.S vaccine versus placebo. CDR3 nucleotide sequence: TGTGCCAGCAGCGCAGGGACAGGGACTTACTACGAGCAGTACTTC. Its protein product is CASSAGTGTYYEQYF.